A single sample is the source of the 3 T cell receptor beta chains below, sequenced in a study of cytomegalovirus exposure and HLA in healthy donors (dated by TCRdb to the late 2010s). Libraries were constructed by the immunoSEQ multiplex PCR assay. For the multiplex PCR, a mixture combining 60 forward primers for TCR Vbeta segments and 13 reverse primers for TCR Jbeta segments was used. The source is immuneACCESS, and TCRdb retained only in-frame sequences with V and J called. Part of the clones is not carried over; for the studies checked, unresolved V genes explain less than half of this, and the remainder is unexplained. The table for this sample lists some 150,000 clones; roughly 80% of them were counted only once. Of the sample, 0.95% to 1.5% is held by the ten largest clones. Sequenced: PBMCs. The origin of the receptors is a female donor in good health and CMV-seronegative.

The chain uses TRBV5-8 and TRBJ2-7; 10 nucleotides align to TRBD1. The CDR3 has 16 residues. After removal of 4 bases from V and 3 bases from J, the junction contained 10 bases not matched to a gene. In germline, CDR1 is SGHTS, CDR2 YDEGEE. CDR3 DNA: TGTGCCAGCAGCAATCCCGGGACAGGGGATTTCTACGAGCAGTACTTC. Translated, it gives CASSNPGTGDFYEQYF.

This clone was found once. The genes are TRBV6-5 and TRBJ2-7; 14 bases agree with TRBD2. This CDR3 contains 15 residues. With 7 bases clipped from V and 4 bases from J, the junction kept 6 bases outside the gene matches. Germline CDR1 MNHEY, CDR2 SVGAGI. The CDR3 reads CASIAGTSGSYEQYF. CDR3 nucleotide sequence: TGTGCCAGCATCGCCGGGACTAGCGGGAGTTACGAGCAGTACTTC.

V usage is TRBV15 and J usage is TRBJ1-4; weak D call: TRBD1 (5 bases). This CDR3 is 15 amino acids long. Trimming cost V 5 bases and J 5 bases, with 15 bases left between them. The germline V gene encodes CDR1 LNHNV and CDR2 YYDKDF (reference sequence). The CDR3 coding sequence is TGTGCCACCAGCTGGCCAGGGCTCCTAAATGAAAAACTGTTTTTT. Amino acid sequence: CATSWPGLLNEKLFF.